This TCR beta chain was recovered during a study of OX40 agonist ivuxolimab in advanced cancers. Study-wide background: Patients were dosed with the agonistic anti-OX40 (CD134) antibody ivuxolimab. The study reported partial responses in three patients: one hepatocellular carcinoma, two cutaneous melanoma. General study points: The average count of expanded clones was higher among CD8+ T cells than among CD4+. Several nonresponders also turned out to have low normalized T-cell clonal expansion.

Per the germline V gene, CDR1 is SEHNR and CDR2 is FQNEAQ (reference sequence). V was pared by 1 base and J by 4 bases, with 7 bases of the junction left unmatched. The CDR3 sequence is 16 residues long. Produced via immunoSEQ multiplex PCR; TCRdb's table is partial and in-frame only. The table shows more than 30,000 clones, with roughly 90% occurring only once. In regard to this clone: The target antigen is unknown.

The chain uses TRBV7-9 and TRBJ2-5; TRBD1 matches 9 bases. The sequence derives from an adult with an advanced solid tumor such as melanoma, head and neck, liver or kidney cancer. Sequencing was performed on CD4+ or CD8+ T cells sorted from blood, taken in a trial of the OX40 agonist ivuxolimab. The CDR3 region has the DNA TGTGCCAGCAGCTTAGTATCGGGACAGGGACGAGAGACCCAGTACTTC. Its translation: CASSLVSGQGRETQYF.